These 15 T cell receptor beta chains came from one sample sequenced in a study of beta chain features in type 1 diabetes. Investigators reverse transcribed all isolated RNA, so they sequenced expressed TCRB transcripts. Generated by immunoSEQ multiplex PCR, the TCRdb table keeps only in-frame clones and is missing some. The sample records some 150,000 clones, nearly 50% being singletons. Sequenced: Tregs from blood. The source is a young man in good health.

This clone has only a few counts. At one end the junction does not follow the germline gene, possibly because of a read error. CDR3 in amino acids: CASGISRGEGEKLFF. CDR3 in DNA: TGTGCCAGTGGTATATCGAGAGGGGAGGGTGAAAAACTGTTTTTT. The chain carries TRBV19 and TRBJ1-4; a weak D match, TRBD1 (5 bases). Germline V gives CDR1 LNHDA, CDR2 SQIVND (reference sequence). The CDR3 length is 15 residues.

The gene calls are TRBV19 and TRBJ1-1, with a possible D match to TRBD1 (6 bases). This CDR3 is 14 amino acids long. Germline V gene lookup returns CDR1 LNHDA and CDR2 SQIVND (reference sequence). V was trimmed by 3 bases and J by 3 bases, leaving 11 bases between them. CDR3 nucleotide sequence: TGTGCCAGTAGTATGTTGCAGGGGTACACTGAAGCTTTCTTT. It translates to CASSMLQGYTEAFF.

The chain recombines TRBV19 with TRBJ1-5, with TRBD1 matching over 8 bases. The germline CDR1 and CDR2 sequences are LNHDA and SQIVND (reference sequence). The CDR3 loop spans 18 amino acids. V trimming: 4 bases; J trimming: 0 bases; junction bases outside the gene matches: 11. The DNA of the CDR3 is TGTGCCAGTAGTACCGGACAGGGTGGTCGGGGTAGCAATCAGCCCCAGCATTTT. The encoded protein is CASSTGQGGRGSNQPQHF.

This clone was seen a handful of times. This chain connects TRBV6-5 to TRBJ2-2, with TRBD1 identical over 8 bases. Trimming at V came to 6 bases and at J to 3 bases, leaving 3 bases not matched to a gene. There are 14 residues in the CDR3. CDR1 and CDR2 (germline): MNHEY, SVGAGI. DNA for the CDR3: TGTGCCAGCAGACAGGGGGGACACACCGGGGAGCTGTTTTTT. Protein product: CASRQGGHTGELFF.

This clone was counted only a few times. The genes are TRBV7-9 and TRBJ2-5, with 10 bases that match TRBD1. The length of the CDR3 is 15 residues. Germline V gives CDR1 SEHNR, CDR2 FQNEAQ (reference sequence). The V gene end was trimmed by 5 bases and the J gene end by 2 bases; junction bases not matched to a gene: 5. CDR3 nucleotide sequence: TGTGCCAGCAGCCCGAGGACAGGGGGACAAGAGACCCAGTACTTC. This gives the protein CASSPRTGGQETQYF.

This clone was seen a few times. The V gene is TRBV28, the J gene TRBJ2-3; 7 positions match TRBD1. From germline, CDR1 is MDHEN and CDR2 SYDVKM. CDR3 size: 14 residues. The trim removed 6 bases at V and 7 bases at J, leaving 10 bases unmatched. This CDR3 is CASRRYRQGHTQYF. In DNA, the CDR3 is TGTGCCAGCAGACGCTACAGACAGGGACATACGCAGTATTTT. Variable domain in full (rest from reference TRBV28 and TRBJ2-3): DVKVTQSSRYLVKRTGEKVFLECVQDMDHENMFWYRQDPGLGLRLIYFSYDVKMKEKGDIPEGYSVSREKKERFSLILESASTNQTSMYLCASRRYRQGHTQYFGPGTRLTVL.

This clone has a handful of counts. The chain joins TRBV7-7 to TRBJ2-2, with D perhaps TRBD2 (6 bases). V was pared by 2 bases and J by 3 bases, with 16 bases between. This CDR3 comprises 17 residues. Per the germline V gene, CDR1 is SSHAT and CDR2 is FNYEAQ (reference sequence). The CDR3 DNA is TGTGCCAGCAGCTTAAGGGACTCCCTAGGACACACCGGGGAGCTGTTTTTT. This codes for CASSLRDSLGHTGELFF.

This chain connects TRBV28 to TRBJ2-1; perhaps TRBD2 as D (5 bases). The length of the CDR3 is 15 residues. Deletions cut 4 bases from V and 4 bases from J, with 14 bases between. CDR1 MDHEN and CDR2 SYDVKM come from the germline V gene. The CDR3 reads CASSSRGRGYNEQFF. CDR3 sequence (DNA): TGTGCCAGCAGTTCCCGCGGGCGAGGGTACAATGAGCAGTTCTTC.

This clone was seen only a few times. The V and J genes are TRBV28 and TRBJ2-1; D unclear. This CDR3 has 14 residues. CDR1 and CDR2 from the germline V gene are MDHEN and SYDVKM. With 5 bases removed from V and 9 bases from J, the gap between germline ends came to 17 bases. The CDR3 nucleotides are TGTGCCAGCAGTCTACGGCAGTCGAGGAGTGAGCAGTTCTTC. It yields the protein CASSLRQSRSEQFF.

This clone showed up just a few times. The chain combines TRBV11-2 with TRBJ2-7, with 9 bases lining up with TRBD1. CDR3 length: 15 residues. V gave up 6 bases and J gave up 10 bases; unmatched junction bases: 16. From germline, CDR1 is SGHAT and CDR2 FQNNGV. DNA for the CDR3: TGTGCCAGCAGGCAAGATACGACAGGGGGAAATCCTCAGTACTTC. Protein: CASRQDTTGGNPQYF.

V gene TRBV7-3 combines with J gene TRBJ2-2; maybe TRBD1 (5 bases). Per the germline V gene, CDR1 is SGHTA and CDR2 is FQGTGA. V lost 5 bases, J lost 1 base, and 8 bases lay in between. The CDR3 extends over 14 amino acids. In DNA form, the CDR3 reads TGTGCCAGCAGCCCCGACAGGAACACCGGGGAGCTGTTTTTT. The encoded protein is CASSPDRNTGELFF.

This clone was detected only a few times. The CDR3 sequence: CASSSLRTGQAFF. The CDR3 region has the DNA TGTGCCAGCAGCTCCCTAAGGACAGGGCAAGCTTTCTTT. The J gene is TRBJ1-1, the V gene TRBV7-9, with 8 bases that match TRBD1. Unmatched junction bases numbered 7, after V lost 4 bases and J lost 9 bases. CDR1 and CDR2 (germline): SEHNR, FQNEAQ (reference sequence). CDR3 length: 13 residues.

This clone was picked up a small number of times. Other nucleotide sequences in the sample specify the same CDR3. The chain is built from TRBV5-1 and TRBJ2-7; no clear D gene. The CDR3 extends over 12 amino acids. CDR1 is SGHRS, CDR2 YFSETQ, per germline. V lost 2 bases and J 3 bases, leaving 6 bases between the germline ends. The CDR3 DNA sequence: TGCGCCAGCAGCTTAAACAGCTACGAGCAGTACTTC. Translation gives CASSLNSYEQYF.

This rearrangement joins TRBV7-2 to TRBJ1-2; the D is unclear. Trimming took 5 bases from V and 9 from J, leaving 16 bases between them. This CDR3 is 13 amino acids long. CDR1 is SGHTA, CDR2 FQGNSA, per germline. The CDR3 bases are TGTGCCAGCAGCCCAGACCCTGGGCGCAGCTACACCTTC. Translated, it gives CASSPDPGRSYTF.

The chain has TRBV18 and TRBJ1-2, with TRBD1 matching 9 bases. V gave up 4 bases and J gave up 4 bases; unmatched junction bases: 4. The CDR3 spans 14 residues. The germline V gene has CDR1 KGHSH and CDR2 LQKENI. CDR3 coding DNA: TGTGCCAGCTCACGCGGACAGGGGAGCTATGGCTACACCTTC. The encoded protein is CASSRGQGSYGYTF.